A single sample is the source of the 8 T cell receptor beta chains below, sequenced in a study of blood T cell repertoires in COVID-19. Profiled with immunoSEQ multiplex PCR; TCRdb holds only in-frame clones, not every one. The sample holds approximately 290,000 clones; about 89% are singletons and the top ten take about 2%. The material sequenced was peripheral blood. These receptor sequences come from a woman in her 30s with COVID-19, enrolled during active disease.

The rearrangement joins TRBV7-9 to TRBJ2-1; TRBD1 might be the D (6 bases). Trimming left V 7 bases short and J 6 bases short, with 19 bases between. The CDR3 contains 15 residues. In germline, CDR1 is SEHNR, CDR2 FQNEAQ (reference sequence). The CDR3 is CASMPLTQGGNEQFF. The CDR3 bases are TGTGCCAGCATGCCATTGACACAAGGGGGCAATGAGCAGTTCTTC.

The CDR3 nucleotides are TGTGCCAGCAGCTTCTCGGAGGCCTCCTACAATGAGCAGTTCTTC. This sequence encodes CASSFSEASYNEQFF. V is TRBV7-9 and J is TRBJ2-1; tentatively, D is TRBD2 (5 bases). The CDR3 contains 15 residues. Between the trimmed V and J ends, which lost 3 bases and 0 bases, there was a span of 9 bases. Germline loops: CDR1 SEHNR, CDR2 FQNEAQ (reference sequence).

The V gene is TRBV30, the J gene TRBJ1-4; 8 bases are shared with TRBD1. The length of the CDR3 is 15 residues. V was clipped by 4 bases and J by 4 bases; unmatched bases: 8. Germline CDR1 reads GTSNPN; CDR2 reads SVGIG (reference sequence). The DNA of the CDR3 is TGTGCCTGGATCAACCGGGACAGGAGTAATGAAAAACTGTTTTTT. It codes for CAWINRDRSNEKLFF. Based on the CDR3 plus reference TRBV30 and TRBJ1-4, the full variable domain is SQTIHQWPATLVQPVGSPLSLECTVEGTSNPNLYWYRQAAGRGLQLLFYSVGIGQISSEVPQNLSASRPQDRQFILSSKKLLLSDSGFYLCAWINRDRSNEKLFFGSGTQLSVL.

This chain connects TRBV6-5 to TRBJ2-1; 10 bases line up with TRBD2. The CDR3 is 15 residues long. The junction had 2 bases not matched to a gene; V was cut back by 4 bases and J by 2 bases. Germline V CDR1 and CDR2: MNHEY, SVGAGI. Here the CDR3 reads CASSLAGGPYNEQFF. The CDR3, as DNA: TGTGCCAGCAGTTTAGCGGGAGGCCCCTACAATGAGCAGTTCTTC.

This rearrangement joins TRBV7-9 to TRBJ1-2, with TRBD1 identical over 7 bases. Per the germline V gene, CDR1 is SEHNR and CDR2 is FQNEAQ (reference sequence). The CDR3 runs to 14 residues. With V trimmed by 1 base and J by 6 bases, 5 bases remained unmatched. The CDR3 here is CASSLGSRGDGYTF. The DNA of the CDR3 is TGTGCCAGCAGCTTAGGTTCCAGGGGGGATGGCTACACCTTC. Looking up the rest from reference TRBV7-9 and TRBJ1-2 gives the full variable domain: DTGVSQNPRHKITKRGQNVTFRCDPISEHNRLYWYRQTLGQGPEFLTYFQNEAQLEKSRLLSDRFSAERPKGSFSTLEIQRTEQGDSAMYLCASSLGSRGDGYTFGSGTRLTVV.

The CDR3 here is CASSPPTGDPYTGELFF. The CDR3 DNA is TGTGCCAGCTCACCACCCACAGGGGACCCCTACACCGGGGAGCTGTTTTTT. The chain couples TRBV18 to TRBJ2-2; 7 bases map to TRBD1. CDR1 and CDR2 (germline): KGHSH, LQKENI. Trimming cost V 0 bases and J 3 bases; bases outside gene matches: 7. The CDR3 covers 17 residues.

The V gene is TRBV11-2, the J gene TRBJ1-2; maybe TRBD1 (5 bases). The CDR3 extends over 12 amino acids. The germline CDR1 and CDR2 sequences are SGHAT and FQNNGV. V shed 2 bases and J shed 8 bases, with 9 bases lying between them. Here the CDR3 reads CASSLYRGGYTF. The CDR3 nucleotides are TGTGCCAGCAGCTTATACCGGGGGGGCTACACCTTC. Looking up the rest from reference TRBV11-2 and TRBJ1-2 gives the full variable domain: EAGVAQSPRYKIIEKRQSVAFWCNPISGHATLYWYQQILGQGPKLLIQFQNNGVVDDSQLPKDRFSAERLKGVDSTLKIQPAKLEDSAVYLCASSLYRGGYTFGSGTRLTVV.

The chain employs TRBV30 and TRBJ2-5; TRBD1 might be the D (5 bases). Germline values: CDR1 GTSNPN, CDR2 SVGIG (reference sequence). V was trimmed by 0 bases and J by 2 bases, leaving 16 bases between them. This CDR3 is built from 16 residues. As DNA, the CDR3 is TGTGCCTGGAGTGTGGGGCAAGGGTTGATGCAAGAGACCCAGTACTTC. This sequence encodes CAWSVGQGLMQETQYF.